This T cell receptor (beta chain) was recorded in a study of cytomegalovirus exposure and HLA in healthy donors. Those who donated were healthy bone marrow donors. In the PCR, 60 Vbeta and 13 Jbeta primers were used. Libraries were prepared by immunoSEQ multiplex PCR; TCRdb keeps only in-frame clonotypes and omits some of them. Listed are 140,000 to 150,000 clones; 0.96% falls within the top ten. The receptor was isolated from a male donor in good health and CMV-seronegative. Sequencing was performed on PBMCs.

This CDR3 is CASSDPGTGGYTF. CDR3 in DNA: TGTGCCAGCAGTGACCCCGGGACAGGGGGATACACCTTC. The J gene is TRBJ1-2, the V gene TRBV25-1; TRBD1 agrees at 11 bases. The CDR3 sequence is 13 residues long. The germline V gene has CDR1 MGHDK and CDR2 SYGVNS. V lost 3 bases, J lost 11 bases, and 5 bases stayed unmatched.